This T cell receptor (beta chain) was profiled in a study of vaccination effects on CD4 cells after COVID-19. Antigen-specific CD4+ T cells were expanded (with viral peptide pools) by the ViraFEST assay ahead of sequencing. Following culture for nine to ten days, CD4+ T cells were isolated. Every participant took two doses of the BNT162b2 or mRNA-1273 vaccine. Over 1.5 million PBMC per well were cultured with 8.5 to 10 IU/ml IL-2 and approximately 10 ug/ml peptides. Remarks on this clone: Its antigen is not identified.

Trimming took 0 bases from V and 4 from J, leaving 13 bases between them. This CDR3 has 15 amino acids. Germline V gene sequence: CDR1 SGHRS, CDR2 YFSETQ. This table comes from immunoSEQ multiplex PCR, and its TCRdb copy is limited to in-frame clones, with some not included. In the table there are roughly 70,000 clones, 76% of which are singletons. Specimen: CD4+ T cells from PBMCs cultured with HCoV-OC43 spike peptides, collected after COVID-19 vaccination. This sample's subset: HCoV-OC43 spike overlapping peptide pool stimulation. This chain connects TRBV5-1 to TRBJ2-5; D perhaps matches TRBD1 (5 bases). This receptor was obtained from a human donor who received a COVID-19 vaccine. CDR3 sequence (DNA): TGCGCCAGCAGCTTGGTACAGGCAAATGGAGAGACCCAGTACTTC. Encoded protein: CASSLVQANGETQYF.